The sequence of this T cell receptor beta chain was determined in a study of blood T cells in healthy people across ages. A J-beta primer mix and a sample-barcoded 5' primer were used in a second PCR of about 6 to 12 cycles. The authors tagged each cDNA molecule using a template-switch adaptor with 12 random nucleotides. TCRdb re-derived calls from the 5' RACE reads in MiXCR, one entry per CDR3 protein. The sample yields more than 600,000 distinct CDR3 sequences, around 25% seen once. Germline lookup yields CDR1 DFQATT and CDR2 SNEGSKA (reference sequence). V gave up 6 bases and J gave up 2 bases, with 7 bases separating them. This CDR3 has 11 amino acids. These data are also associated with another study on T cells of mothers and their children. From that study: Detection of persistent microchimeric T cell clones did not occur.

The sequenced material came from blood. This receptor was obtained from a boy younger than 18 in good health. The chain couples TRBV20-1 to TRBJ2-5; D not resolved. The CDR3 coding sequence is TGCAGTGCGAAGACACAAGAGACCCAGTACTTC. Translated: CSAKTQETQYF.